This T cell receptor beta chain was observed in a study of regulatory T cells in long-lasting Graves disease. Study details: Prior antithyroid drug treatment in newly diagnosed Graves' patients lasted under 3 months.

As concerns this clonotype: This may be a read error: a much more frequent sequence differs by one nucleotide.

Time point defined: newly diagnosed GD, antithyroid drugs for less than 3 months. The TCR library was made from RNA extracted from PBMCs. V shed 4 bases and J shed 2 bases, with 13 bases lying between them. Germline loops: CDR1 SGHNT, CDR2 YYREEE (reference sequence). The CDR3 is 14 residues long. Construction of the TCR beta libraries employed iRepertoire HTBI primers in conjunction with Arm-PCR of CDR3 regions. TCRdb ran MiXCR on the multiplex PCR reads and lists one entry per CDR3 protein. The data contain roughly 560,000 distinct CDR3 sequences, about 16% of them singletons. These same data were also listed under a study on T cells in Graves' hyperthyroidism and ophthalmopathy. That source notes: HTBI primers were employed in a first-round RT-PCR of the TCR CDR3. Most thyroid-expanded clonotypes above 0.001 were also found in blood.

This sequence was found in a woman aged 35 to 59 with Graves disease. The sequencing used peripheral blood mononuclear cells (PBMCs), collected at new diagnosis, from a patient treated with antithyroid drugs. This chain connects TRBV5-4 to TRBJ2-7; D ambiguous. The CDR3 DNA is TGTGCCAGCAGCGTCAACGATCCGCCCTACGAGCAGTACTTC. It is translated as CASSVNDPPYEQYF. Based on the CDR3 plus reference TRBV5-4 and TRBJ2-7, the full variable domain is ETGVTQSPTHLIKTRGQQVTLRCSSQSGHNTVSWYQQALGQGPQFIFQYYREEENGRGNFPPRFSGLQFPNYSSELNVNALELDDSALYLCASSVNDPPYEQYFGPGTRLTVT.